This entry lists 30 T cell receptor beta chains sequenced from one sample in a study of human T cells and chemical hapten exposure. Documented time point: patch test 1, 2 weeks after DPC sensitization. Regarding treatment: therapeutic diphenylcyclopropenone sensitization with weekly scalp DPC. TCRdb itself ran the RACE reads through MiXCR, one entry per CDR3 protein. The sample carries about 340,000 distinct CDR3 sequences, roughly 6.9% recorded once. Sequencing used whole blood, obtained in connection with sensitization to the hapten diphenylcyclopropenone (DPC). The receptors were sampled from a woman under 30 with alopecia areata. Some clones in this sample may be carry-over from other donors' samples.

This clonotype appeared a few times. V and J are TRBV20-1 and TRBJ2-7; D remains unclear. In germline, CDR1 is DFQATT, CDR2 SNEGSKA (reference sequence). The V and J ends lost 3 bases and 0 bases respectively, with 9 bases between them. This CDR3 region has 13 residues. The CDR3 nucleotides are TGCAGTGCTAGTCCGCCCCACTCCTACGAGCAGTACTTC. As protein: CSASPPHSYEQYF.

The V gene is TRBV7-2, the J gene TRBJ2-7; 7 nucleotides line up with TRBD1. CDR1 SGHTA and CDR2 FQGNSA come from the germline V gene. This CDR3 spans 16 amino acids. V lost 3 bases, J lost 2 bases, and 10 bases stayed unmatched. CDR3: CASSFPGTAVPYEQYF. Written as DNA, the CDR3 is TGTGCCAGCAGCTTTCCCGGGACAGCAGTTCCCTACGAGCAGTACTTC.

The J gene is TRBJ1-3, the V gene TRBV7-2; no clear D gene. Trimming stripped 2 bases from V and 2 bases from J, with 19 bases between. The germline gives CDR1 SGHTA, CDR2 FQGNSA. The CDR3 covers 18 residues. The CDR3 DNA reads as TGTGCCAGCAGCTTATTCCCCCGTCAGGTTTCGGCTGGAAACACCATATATTTT. Encoded protein: CASSLFPRQVSAGNTIYF. Full variable domain (outside the CDR3, taken from reference TRBV7-2 and TRBJ1-3): GAGVSQSPSNKVTEKGKDVELRCDPISGHTALYWYRQSLGQGLEFLIYFQGNSAPDKSGLPSDRFSAERTGGSVSTLTIQRTQQEDSAVYLCASSLFPRQVSAGNTIYFGEGSWLTVV.

This clonotype was seen ten or more times. The chain joins TRBV5-1 to TRBJ2-7; D possibly corresponds to TRBD2 (7 bases). V lost 0 bases and J lost 1, with 11 bases in between. CDR1 and CDR2 (germline): SGHRS, YFSETQ. CDR3 size: 15 residues. The CDR3 sequence: CASSLVGGQSYEQYF. The CDR3 DNA reads TGCGCCAGCAGCTTGGTCGGGGGGCAGTCCTACGAGCAGTACTTC.

This clonotype was found many times. The CDR3 DNA sequence: TGTGCCAGCAGGCCCTTTCCTAGCGGGGGTTCAGATACGCAGTATTTT. Translated, it gives CASRPFPSGGSDTQYF. The chain combines TRBV9 with TRBJ2-3; 10 positions match TRBD2. Losses at the gene ends were 5 bases for V and 4 bases for J; bases not matched to a gene: 10. Germline CDR1 reads SGDLS; CDR2 reads YYNGEE. This CDR3 has 16 residues.

This clonotype was counted at least ten times. This rearrangement joins TRBV10-3 to TRBJ2-7; D may be TRBD1 (5 bases). The CDR3 totals 15 residues. Deletions cut 0 bases from V and 0 bases from J, with 9 bases between. Germline V CDR1 and CDR2: ENHRY, SYGVKD. The DNA for the CDR3 is TGTGCCATCAGTGAGTCGGGGCGAAGCTCCTACGAGCAGTACTTC. Encoded protein: CAISESGRSSYEQYF.

This clonotype was observed once. Since a much larger clone is just one base distant, this may be a read error. This CDR3 fails to terminate in the conserved phenylalanine or tryptophan, so it likely reflects a read error. The gene calls are TRBV6-1 and TRBJ1-1; D gene ambiguous. Per germline, CDR1 MNHNS and CDR2 SASEGT. CDR3 length equals 13 residues. The germline V and J ends were trimmed by 7 bases and 1 base, with 10 bases remaining between them. The CDR3 reads CASNATPNTEAFI. In DNA, the CDR3 is TGTGCCAGCAATGCTACACCGAACACTGAAGCTTTCATT.

This clonotype was counted between two and nine times. The chain recombines TRBV20-1 with TRBJ1-1; D remains ambiguous. V was shortened by 0 bases and J by 5 bases, with 16 bases between the two germline ends. The germline CDR1 and CDR2 sequences are DFQATT and SNEGSKA (reference sequence). CDR3 length: 15 residues. CDR3 protein: CSARDPATTGTEAFF. CDR3 in DNA: TGCAGTGCTAGAGATCCGGCAACTACGGGGACTGAAGCTTTCTTT.

On this clonotype: One end of the junction is discordant with germline, which a read error may explain. V usage is TRBV7-9 and J usage is TRBJ1-3; no firm D call. Germline CDR1 reads SEHNR; CDR2 reads FQNEAQ (reference sequence). The length of the CDR3 is 10 residues. The CDR3 coding sequence is TGTACCAGCAGCTTAGCCACCATATATTTT. It is translated as CTSSLATIYF. Looking up the rest from reference TRBV7-9 and TRBJ1-3 gives the full variable domain: DTGVSQNPRHKITKRGQNVTFRCDPISEHNRLYWYRQTLGQGPEFLTYFQNEAQLEKSRLLSDRFSAERPKGSFSTLEIQRTEQGDSAMYLCTSSLATIYFGEGSWLTVV.

In its sample, this clonotype was seen many times. The chain uses TRBV5-1 and TRBJ2-3, with 8 nucleotides matching TRBD1. After removal of 0 bases from V and 5 bases from J, the junction contained 8 bases not matched to a gene. The CDR3 runs 16 residues. Germline values: CDR1 SGHRS, CDR2 YFSETQ. The CDR3, as DNA: TGCGCCAGCAGCTTGGCCGGGGCAGGGGGCGAAGATACGCAGTATTTT. Protein product: CASSLAGAGGEDTQYF.

This clonotype was seen many times. The rearrangement uses TRBV2 and TRBJ2-3; either TRBD1 or TRBD2 may supply D (5 bases each). V lost 8 bases and J 1 base, leaving 13 bases between the germline ends. The CDR3 has 14 residues. CDR1 and CDR2 (germline): SNHLY, FYNNEI. The CDR3 DNA sequence: TGTGCCAGCGAGGGGCGGTCCGGCACAGATACGCAGTATTTT. Translating gives CASEGRSGTDTQYF.

The chain links TRBV4-2 to TRBJ1-6; unclear D gene. The V and J ends lost 1 base and 11 bases respectively, with 15 bases between them. Germline V gene data show CDR1 as LGHNA and CDR2 as YNFKEQ. The CDR3 totals 15 residues. The CDR3 loop is CASSQGKGKYPPLHF. DNA of the CDR3: TGTGCCAGCAGCCAAGGGAAAGGGAAGTACCCACCCCTCCACTTT.

This clonotype was recorded many times. V usage is TRBV27 and J usage is TRBJ1-6, with D possibly TRBD1 on 5 matching bases. Per the germline V gene, CDR1 is MNHEY and CDR2 is SMNVEV (reference sequence). The V end lost 4 bases, the J end lost 10 bases, and 23 bases lay between the germline ends. The CDR3 extends over 17 amino acids. CDR3: CASSSWRGEGWASPLHF. In DNA form, the CDR3 reads TGTGCCAGCAGTTCTTGGAGGGGCGAAGGATGGGCATCACCCCTCCACTTT.

This clonotype was observed a few times. This chain connects TRBV6-1 to TRBJ1-6, with TRBD1 as a possible D gene (5 bases). Between the trimmed V and J ends, which lost 6 bases and 12 bases, there was a span of 15 bases. The CDR3 runs to 13 residues. The germline CDR1 and CDR2 sequences are MNHNS and SASEGT. CDR3 protein: CASSSTEVGPLHF. CDR3 in DNA: TGTGCCAGCAGCTCGACAGAGGTCGGACCCCTCCACTTT.

This clonotype has a handful of counts. The chain links TRBV24-1 to TRBJ2-3, with D perhaps given as TRBD1 or TRBD2 (5 bases each). Per germline, CDR1 KGHDR and CDR2 SFDVKD. The CDR3 runs 14 residues. Trimming removed 4 bases from V and 4 bases from J, with 11 bases in between. The DNA for the CDR3 is TGTGCCACCAGTGACTGGGGGTCCGCAGATACGCAGTATTTT. Translating gives CATSDWGSADTQYF.

This clonotype was observed a handful of times. The chain has TRBV10-3 and TRBJ2-1; 8 bases map to TRBD1. Germline CDR1 reads ENHRY; CDR2 reads SYGVKD. After removal of 3 bases from V and 8 bases from J, the junction contained 12 bases not matched to a gene. The CDR3 runs 16 residues. Here the CDR3 reads CAISEDLSSGGHEQFF. The DNA for the CDR3 is TGTGCCATCAGTGAAGATCTGAGTTCAGGGGGCCATGAGCAGTTCTTC.

This clonotype was counted many times. This chain links TRBV20-1 with TRBJ2-7; D possibly corresponds to TRBD2 (6 bases). Per the germline V gene, CDR1 is DFQATT and CDR2 is SNEGSKA (reference sequence). Trimming took 6 bases from V and 9 from J, leaving 15 bases between them. The CDR3 totals 11 residues. The CDR3 reads CSATEGARQYF. CDR3 nucleotides: TGCAGTGCCACGGAGGGCGCCCGGCAGTACTTC.

This clonotype was seen more than once but under ten times. This sequence joins TRBV7-9 and TRBJ2-3; 7 nucleotides match TRBD2. The germline V gene encodes CDR1 SEHNR and CDR2 FQNEAQ (reference sequence). CDR3 length: 15 amino acids. V lost 5 bases to trimming and J lost 4 bases; unmatched junction nucleotides: 9. The CDR3 sequence is CASSHYLAAADTQYF. The CDR3 coding sequence is TGTGCCAGCAGCCATTATCTAGCGGCAGCAGATACGCAGTATTTT. The variable domain in full, completed from reference TRBV7-9 and TRBJ2-3, reads DTGVSQNPRHKITKRGQNVTFRCDPISEHNRLYWYRQTLGQGPEFLTYFQNEAQLEKSRLLSDRFSAERPKGSFSTLEIQRTEQGDSAMYLCASSHYLAAADTQYFGPGTRLTVL.

V usage is TRBV7-2 and J usage is TRBJ2-3, with 13 bases fitting TRBD2. CDR1 is SGHTA, CDR2 FQGNSA, per germline. This CDR3 is built from 15 residues. J gave up 4 bases and V 3 bases, and 1 base lay outside the gene matches. CDR3 amino acids: CASSFGLAGADTQYF. For the CDR3, the DNA is TGTGCCAGCAGCTTCGGACTAGCGGGGGCAGATACGCAGTATTTT. Full variable domain (remainder filled in from reference TRBV7-2 and TRBJ2-3): GAGVSQSPSNKVTEKGKDVELRCDPISGHTALYWYRQSLGQGLEFLIYFQGNSAPDKSGLPSDRFSAERTGGSVSTLTIQRTQQEDSAVYLCASSFGLAGADTQYFGPGTRLTVL.

Only a few counts were recorded for this clonotype. The CDR3 protein is CASSPQAYNSPLHF. The CDR3 DNA is TGTGCCAGCAGTCCCCAGGCCTATAATTCACCCCTCCACTTT. J is TRBJ1-6 and V is TRBV6-6; D unresolved. In germline, CDR1 is MNHNY, CDR2 SVGAGI (reference sequence). V was trimmed by 5 bases and J by 2 bases, leaving 7 bases between them. The CDR3 sequence is 14 residues long.

The V gene is TRBV20-1, the J gene TRBJ2-3; D unclear. V dropped 2 bases and J dropped 0 bases, with 18 bases sitting between them. The CDR3 runs to 17 residues. CDR1 and CDR2 from the germline V gene are DFQATT and SNEGSKA (reference sequence). The CDR3 sequence: CSARSPQAPSSTDTQYF. The CDR3 nucleotides read TGCAGTGCTAGAAGTCCGCAGGCACCCAGTAGCACAGATACGCAGTATTTT.

The V gene is TRBV5-6, the J gene TRBJ2-2; 9 bases map to TRBD1. The CDR3 is 20 amino acids. J was trimmed by 4 bases and V by 2 bases; bases with no gene match: 18. The germline V gene has CDR1 SGHDT and CDR2 YYEEEE. The CDR3 bases are TGTGCCAGCAGCTTATTAGGATTGGGGACAGGGAGTTCACGCACCGGGGAGCTGTTTTTT. It codes for CASSLLGLGTGSSRTGELFF.

The rearrangement joins TRBV20-1 to TRBJ2-2; 10 bases are shared with TRBD2. This CDR3 contains 13 residues. J was trimmed by 6 bases and V by 5 bases; bases with no gene match: 3. From germline, CDR1 is DFQATT and CDR2 SNEGSKA (reference sequence). The CDR3 reads CSAPGTSAGELFF. Here the CDR3 DNA reads TGCAGTGCTCCCGGGACTAGCGCCGGGGAGCTGTTTTTT.

This clonotype was observed a handful of times. This chain joins TRBV4-2 and TRBJ1-4; D call uncertain. The length of the CDR3 is 17 residues. Looked up from germline, CDR1 is LGHNA and CDR2 is YNFKEQ. The V end lost 0 bases, the J end lost 4 bases, and 15 bases lay between the germline ends. The CDR3 reads CASSQDTSTDNNEKLFF. DNA of the CDR3: TGTGCCAGCAGCCAAGATACATCCACAGATAATAATGAAAAACTGTTTTTT.

V usage is TRBV27 and J usage is TRBJ2-3; the D gene is possibly TRBD2 (6 bases). There are 16 residues in the CDR3. Germline CDR1 MNHEY, CDR2 SMNVEV (reference sequence). V dropped 7 bases and J dropped 6 bases, with 23 bases sitting between them. CDR3 DNA: TGTGCCAGCAACCTTGAGTACGGGGCAGGGAGGGATACGCAGTATTTT. This encodes CASNLEYGAGRDTQYF.

This clonotype has only a few counts. CDR3 protein: CSTVGDQPEQYF. The CDR3 DNA reads TGTTCGACGGTGGGTGATCAGCCCGAGCAGTACTTC. The V call is TRBV6-6, the J call TRBJ2-7; D is unclear. Germline assignment: CDR1 MNHNY and CDR2 SVGAGI (reference sequence). CDR3 length equals 12 residues.

This clonotype was counted between two and nine times. This chain joins TRBV5-1 and TRBJ2-7; TRBD1 matches at 12 bases. The CDR3 spans 18 residues. Looked up from germline, CDR1 is SGHRS and CDR2 is YFSETQ. V lost 0 bases and J lost 0; bases outside the gene matches: 7. Written as DNA, the CDR3 is TGCGCCAGCAGCTTGGGACCCCTGGGACAGGGGGCCTCCTACGAGCAGTACTTC. It translates to CASSLGPLGQGASYEQYF.

This clonotype was counted ten times or more. The V gene is TRBV20-1, the J gene TRBJ1-1, with D unresolved. Germline-derived CDR1 and CDR2 are DFQATT and SNEGSKA (reference sequence). The V end was cut by 1 base, the J end by 3 bases, with 9 bases between. The CDR3 sequence is 13 residues long. The CDR3 here is CSARARRDTEAFF. In DNA form, the CDR3 reads TGCAGTGCTAGAGCCCGAAGGGACACTGAAGCTTTCTTT.

This clonotype was recorded many times. The chain joins TRBV4-3 to TRBJ1-4; 7 nucleotides line up with TRBD1. V lost 4 bases to trimming and J lost 0 bases; unmatched junction nucleotides: 11. This CDR3 comprises 18 residues. CDR1 and CDR2 from the germline V gene are LGHNA and YSLEER. The CDR3 coding sequence is TGCGCCAGCAGCCGCACAGGGGCGACGGACTCAACTAATGAAAAACTGTTTTTT. It is translated as CASSRTGATDSTNEKLFF.

This clonotype was detected many times. The CDR3: CSLERGSTDTQYF. The DNA for the CDR3 is TGCAGTCTGGAGCGGGGGAGCACAGATACGCAGTATTTT. This chain joins TRBV20-1 and TRBJ2-3; TRBD2 matches 8 bases. CDR3 size: 13 residues. V lost 8 bases, J lost 0 bases, and 4 bases stayed unmatched. The germline V gene encodes CDR1 DFQATT and CDR2 SNEGSKA (reference sequence).